The T cell receptor (beta chain) under discussion was sequenced for a study of blood T cell repertoires in COVID-19. Study-wide context: Donors in the United States, Italy and Spain gave samples during acute or convalescent COVID-19. T cells, B-cell-depleted T cells, or PBMCs supplied cDNA or gDNA.

CDR1 and CDR2 (germline): SGHRS, YFSETQ. V was cut by 4 bases and J by 7 bases, with 21 bases left in between. CDR3 length: 16 residues. Original data processing: Amplification with reference gene primers provided the estimates of nucleated cell counts. The method was immunoSEQ multiplex PCR; TCRdb's version includes in-frame clones alone and lacks a portion of them. That table furnishes V, J and clone size, whereas the DNA furnished D and trimming. The data contain 25,000 to 35,000 clones, 92% of them seen just once; the ten biggest clones take up 2% to 2.5%. This clone appeared once. Material for sequencing was peripheral blood. The origin of this receptor is a man between 45 and 60 years old with active COVID-19. This chain connects TRBV5-1 to TRBJ2-1, with D perhaps matching TRBD1 (7 bases). The CDR3 is CASSGDLGGGWNEQFF. The CDR3 DNA sequence: TGCGCCAGCAGCGGGGACCTCGGAGGGGGCTGGAATGAGCAGTTCTTC.